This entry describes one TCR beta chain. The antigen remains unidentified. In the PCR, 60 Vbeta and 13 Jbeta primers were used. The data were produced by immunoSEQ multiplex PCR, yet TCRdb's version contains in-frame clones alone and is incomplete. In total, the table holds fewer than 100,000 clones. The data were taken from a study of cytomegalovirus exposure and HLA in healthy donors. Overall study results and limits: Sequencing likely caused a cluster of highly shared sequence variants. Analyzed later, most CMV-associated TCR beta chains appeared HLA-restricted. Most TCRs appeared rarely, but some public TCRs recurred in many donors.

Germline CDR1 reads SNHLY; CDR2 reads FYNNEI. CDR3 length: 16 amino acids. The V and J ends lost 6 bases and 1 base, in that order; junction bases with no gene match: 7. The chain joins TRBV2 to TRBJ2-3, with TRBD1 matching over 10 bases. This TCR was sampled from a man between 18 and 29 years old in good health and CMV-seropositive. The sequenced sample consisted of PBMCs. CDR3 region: CASRALGQGRTDTQYF. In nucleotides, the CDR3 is TGTGCCAGCAGGGCCTTGGGACAGGGGCGCACAGATACGCAGTATTTT.